The rows below give T cell receptor beta chains drawn from one sample of a study of blood T cell repertoires in COVID-19. Sequenced by immunoSEQ multiplex PCR; TCRdb stores in-frame clones only, minus some. This sample carries under 200,000 clones, roughly 80% of them seen once, and the ten largest clones take 5.6%. Sequencing input: PBMCs or T cells enriched from blood (not recorded which). The source of these receptors is a woman aged 40 to 49 with acute COVID-19. Each CDR3 is given with its conserved first and last residue. A D gene is named only where the DNA matches it firmly. Some rows mark clone size as missing; the rest say once, few, many or name a class of expanded clone.

d_gene	j_gene	v_gene	abundance	CDR3aa	CDR3nt
TRBD1	TRBJ1-2	TRBV18	-	CASSPPPDRGSYGYTF	TGTGCCAGCTCACCACCGCCGGACAGGGGATCCTATGGCTACACCTTC
TRBD1	TRBJ1-2	TRBV19	once	CAIQGADSYGYTF	TGTGCCATACAGGGGGCCGATAGCTATGGCTACACCTTC
TRBD2	TRBJ2-1	TRBV5-1	-	CASSLGLARDNEQFF	TGCGCCAGCAGCTTGGGACTAGCGCGAGACAATGAGCAGTTCTTC
TRBD2	TRBJ2-3	TRBV15	-	CATSRPGLAESTDTQYF	TGTGCCACCAGCAGACCAGGACTAGCGGAGAGCACAGATACGCAGTATTTT
TRBD2	TRBJ2-2	TRBV5-1	-	CASSLTSGGPETGELFF	TGCGCCAGCAGCTTGACCTCGGGAGGGCCGGAGACCGGGGAGCTGTTTTTT
-	TRBJ1-5	TRBV5-6	-	CASSLGSGWGQPQHF	TGTGCCAGCAGCTTGGGCTCAGGGTGGGGTCAGCCCCAGCATTTT
TRBD2	TRBJ2-3	TRBV7-8	-	CASSLASSSGSTDTQYF	TGTGCCAGCAGCTTAGCGTCGTCTAGCGGGAGCACAGATACGCAGTATTTT
TRBD1	TRBJ1-6	TRBV19	once	CASSPTGTGSSPLHF	TGTGCCAGTAGTCCGACCGGGACAGGGAGTTCACCCCTCCACTTT
-	TRBJ1-5	TRBV19	-	CASSILTENQPQHF	TGTGCCAGTAGTATATTGACAGAGAATCAGCCCCAGCATTTT
TRBD2	TRBJ2-1	TRBV3-1/TRBV3-2	-	CASSQGLGLADNEQFF	TGTGCCAGCAGCCAAGGCCTCGGGCTAGCGGACAATGAGCAGTTCTTC
TRBD1	TRBJ1-4	TRBV6-1	-	CASSGRTGGSQTNEKLFF	TGTGCCAGCAGTGGTCGGACAGGGGGCAGTCAGACTAATGAAAAACTGTTTTTT
-	TRBJ2-1	TRBV18	-	CASSPLANEQFF	TGTGCCAGCTCACCCCTAGCCAATGAGCAGTTCTTC
TRBD1	TRBJ2-7	TRBV24-1	-	CATVLDRDLYEQYF	TGTGCCACCGTTTTGGACAGGGACCTCTACGAGCAGTACTTC
-	TRBJ2-5	TRBV5-1	-	CASSLAGETQYF	TGCGCCAGCAGCTTGGCCGGAGAGACCCAGTACTTC
-	TRBJ2-5	TRBV10-3	-	CAISDISETQYF	TGTGCCATCAGTGATATTAGCGAGACCCAGTACTTC
-	TRBJ1-6	TRBV5-1	-	CASSLAGQGNSPLHF	TGCGCCAGCAGCTTGGCCGGGCAGGGCAATTCACCCCTCCACTTT
TRBD2	TRBJ2-2	TRBV6-5	-	CASTAGAANTGELFF	TGTGCCAGCACGGCGGGAGCCGCGAACACCGGGGAGCTGTTTTTT
-	TRBJ1-5	TRBV21-1	-	CASKKDEGQGAYQPQHF	TGTGCCAGCAAAAAGGATGAGGGACAGGGGGCCTATCAGCCCCAGCATTTT
TRBD2	TRBJ2-2	TRBV5-1	once	CASSWLAVNTGELFF	TGCGCCAGCAGCTGGCTAGCGGTTAACACCGGGGAGCTGTTTTTT
TRBD1	TRBJ2-7	TRBV30	-	CACTDRAYEQYF	TGTGCCTGCACGGACAGGGCCTACGAGCAGTACTTC
TRBD2	TRBJ2-3	TRBV5-4	-	CASSLASGASTDTQYF	TGTGCCAGCAGCTTGGCTAGCGGGGCTAGCACAGATACGCAGTATTTT
TRBD2	TRBJ2-3	TRBV25-1	-	CASSEWEGGTDTQYF	TGTGCCAGCAGTGAATGGGAGGGAGGCACAGATACGCAGTATTTT
-	TRBJ2-1	TRBV9	-	CASSSRLYNEQFF	TGTGCCAGCAGCTCCCGACTATACAATGAGCAGTTCTTC
TRBD2	TRBJ2-7	TRBV6-2/TRBV6-3	-	CASSYSGLTPIYEQYF	TGTGCCAGCAGTTACTCGGGACTAACCCCTATCTACGAGCAGTACTTC
-	TRBJ1-4	TRBV30	-	CAWRTATNEKLFF	TGTGCCTGGCGGACAGCAACTAATGAAAAACTGTTTTTT
-	TRBJ1-3	TRBV5-1	-	CASSLQGQGQNTIYF	TGCGCCAGCAGCTTGCAAGGGCAGGGCCAAAACACCATATATTTT
TRBD2	TRBJ2-3	TRBV5-4	few	CASSLLAGGVGDTQYF	TGTGCCAGCAGCTTGTTAGCGGGAGGGGTAGGGGATACGCAGTATTTT
TRBD2	TRBJ2-6	TRBV2	once	CATSGTTTGANVLTF	TGTGCCACATCCGGGACTACCACTGGGGCCAACGTCCTGACTTTC
-	TRBJ1-1	TRBV4-2	few	CASSQANTEAFF	TGTGCCAGCAGCCAAGCAAACACTGAAGCTTTCTTT
TRBD2	TRBJ2-1	TRBV7-6	-	CASSLVRGAYNEQFF	TGTGCCAGCAGCTTAGTCCGGGGGGCCTACAATGAGCAGTTCTTC
TRBD2	TRBJ2-1	TRBV10-3	-	CAISGGRGDNEQFF	TGTGCCATCAGTGGCGGGAGGGGGGACAATGAGCAGTTCTTC
TRBD1	TRBJ2-7	TRBV27	-	CASSRTGGIGRYEQYF	TGTGCCAGCAGTCGGACAGGCGGAATAGGGCGCTACGAGCAGTACTTC
-	TRBJ1-4	TRBV2	few	CASRITGIPNEKLFF	TGTGCCAGCAGGATAACAGGGATCCCTAATGAAAAACTGTTTTTT
TRBD2	TRBJ2-2	TRBV5-6	-	CASSWGREWGDAGELFF	TGTGCCAGCAGCTGGGGGAGGGAGTGGGGCGACGCCGGGGAGCTGTTTTTT
TRBD1	TRBJ2-3	TRBV5-1	once	CASRDGTGGPDTQYF	TGCGCCAGCAGAGACGGGACAGGGGGCCCCGATACGCAGTATTTT
TRBD2	TRBJ2-1	TRBV29-1	-	CSVGTSTEQFF	TGCAGCGTCGGGACTAGCACTGAGCAGTTCTTC
TRBD2	TRBJ2-5	TRBV7-2	-	CASSKLALAGVRQETQYF	TGTGCCAGCAGTAAGCTCGCCCTAGCGGGAGTTAGGCAAGAGACCCAGTACTTC
-	TRBJ2-1	TRBV27	-	CASSLKSGGSYNEQFF	TGTGCCAGCAGTTTAAAATCCGGAGGCTCCTACAATGAGCAGTTCTTC
-	TRBJ1-4	TRBV19	many	CASSAPGTNEKLFF	TGTGCCAGTAGTGCGCCGGGAACTAATGAAAAACTGTTTTTT
-	TRBJ1-1	TRBV7-3	-	CASSPDGENTEAFF	TGTGCCAGCAGCCCCGACGGGGAGAACACTGAAGCTTTCTTT
-	TRBJ2-1	TRBV7-9	-	CASSGFPLGGYNEQFF	TGTGCCAGCAGCGGGTTTCCACTCGGAGGGTACAATGAGCAGTTCTTC
TRBD1	TRBJ1-2	TRBV12-3/TRBV12-4	few	CASSRQGSGGYTF	TGTGCCAGCAGTCGACAGGGATCAGGTGGCTACACCTTC
TRBD1	TRBJ1-2	TRBV5-1	-	CASSLGHTGGNYGYTF	TGCGCCAGCAGCTTGGGACACACAGGGGGGAACTATGGCTACACCTTC
-	TRBJ2-1	TRBV14	-	CASSQFEGAGGIF	TGTGCCAGCAGCCAATTCGAGGGGGCAGGAGGGATCTTC
TRBD1	TRBJ2-1	TRBV5-6	once	CASSSDRGRSLAANEQFF	TGTGCCAGCAGCTCCGACAGGGGGCGGTCGCTAGCGGCCAATGAGCAGTTCTTC
TRBD2	TRBJ2-7	TRBV4-2	-	CASSLSRGGSGSYEQYF	TGTGCCAGCAGCCTCTCTCGGGGCGGGAGTGGGTCCTACGAGCAGTACTTC
-	TRBJ1-2	TRBV12-3/TRBV12-4	-	CASSDRFYGYTF	TGTGCCAGCAGCGACAGGTTCTATGGCTACACCTTC
-	TRBJ1-5	TRBV6-1	-	CASSDRYQPQHF	TGTGCCAGCAGTGACCGGTATCAGCCCCAGCATTTT
TRBD2	TRBJ2-2	TRBV7-2	-	CASSSRTSGGNTGELFF	TGTGCCAGCAGCTCCCGGACTAGCGGGGGGAACACCGGGGAGCTGTTTTTT
TRBD2	TRBJ2-1	TRBV11-3	-	CASSPSGFAYNEQFF	TGTGCCAGCAGCCCTAGCGGGTTTGCCTACAATGAGCAGTTCTTC
TRBD1	TRBJ1-2	TRBV19	-	CASTTGGAGEGYTF	TGTGCCAGCACCACAGGGGGCGCTGGTGAGGGCTACACCTTC
TRBD1	TRBJ1-1	TRBV11-1	few	CASSLAGQALSGAFF	TGTGCCAGCAGCTTAGCGGGACAGGCCCTATCGGGGGCTTTCTTT
TRBD1	TRBJ1-5	TRBV7-9	-	CASSSEDRAPQPQHF	TGTGCCAGCAGCTCGGAGGACAGGGCACCCCAGCCCCAGCATTTT
TRBD2	TRBJ2-5	TRBV7-3	-	CASSRGLAGLEETQYF	TGTGCCAGCAGCAGGGGACTAGCGGGGCTGGAGGAGACCCAGTACTTC